The rows below give T cell receptor beta chains drawn from one sample of a study of OX40 agonist ivuxolimab in advanced cancers. Sequencing was performed with immunoSEQ multiplex PCR; in TCRdb, only in-frame clones are kept and a portion is missing. The sample consists of about 63,000 clones, roughly four fifths of them appearing once. The material was CD4+ or CD8+ T cells sorted from blood, obtained in a trial of the OX40 agonist ivuxolimab. These receptors all come from an adult with an advanced solid tumor such as melanoma, head and neck, liver or kidney cancer. The CDR3 runs from the conserved cysteine through the conserved F or W. The order of the fields is D gene, V gene, CDR3 length, clone size, J gene, CDR3 protein, CDR3 DNA. A D gene is named only where the DNA matches it firmly. Clone sizes are given selectively: once, few, many, or a class where the clone is expanded.

d_gene: NA; v_gene: TRBV6-5; len: 15; abundance: NA; j_gene: TRBJ1-1; CDR3aa: CASSYSGQLSAEAFF; CDR3nt: TGTGCCAGCAGTTACAGCGGACAGTTGAGCGCTGAAGCTTTCTTT
d_gene: NA; v_gene: TRBV7-2; len: 15; abundance: NA; j_gene: TRBJ2-5; CDR3aa: CASSPGGGLQETQYF; CDR3nt: TGTGCCAGCAGCCCAGGGGGGGGGCTCCAAGAGACCCAGTACTTC
d_gene: NA; v_gene: TRBV9; len: 15; abundance: NA; j_gene: TRBJ1-1; CDR3aa: CASSGPLGGNTEAFF; CDR3nt: TGTGCCAGCAGCGGCCCACTCGGGGGCAACACTGAAGCTTTCTTT
d_gene: TRBD1; v_gene: TRBV10-2; len: 14; abundance: NA; j_gene: TRBJ1-5; CDR3aa: CASSVDRGIQPQHF; CDR3nt: TGCGCCAGCAGTGTCGACAGGGGGATCCAGCCCCAGCATTTT
d_gene: TRBD1; v_gene: TRBV6-5; len: 15; abundance: NA; j_gene: TRBJ1-1; CDR3aa: CASSYATGVNTEAFF; CDR3nt: TGTGCCAGCAGTTACGCGACAGGGGTGAACACTGAAGCTTTCTTT
d_gene: TRBD2; v_gene: TRBV5-4; len: 16; abundance: NA; j_gene: TRBJ2-5; CDR3aa: CASSVGLAGAEETQYF; CDR3nt: TGTGCCAGCAGCGTAGGACTAGCGGGGGCCGAAGAGACCCAGTACTTC
d_gene: NA; v_gene: TRBV11-2; len: 13; abundance: NA; j_gene: TRBJ1-1; CDR3aa: CASSAQRQGWAFF; CDR3nt: TGTGCCAGCAGCGCCCAAAGGCAGGGTTGGGCTTTCTTT
d_gene: NA; v_gene: TRBV4-3; len: 15; abundance: NA; j_gene: TRBJ2-7; CDR3aa: CASTSTHDRRGEQYF; CDR3nt: TGCGCCAGCACAAGTACCCATGACAGAAGGGGAGAGCAGTACTTC
d_gene: NA; v_gene: TRBV7-2; len: 12; abundance: NA; j_gene: TRBJ1-2; CDR3aa: CASSLGVKGYTF; CDR3nt: TGTGCCAGCAGCTTAGGGGTCAAAGGCTACACCTTC
d_gene: NA; v_gene: TRBV18; len: 13; abundance: NA; j_gene: TRBJ1-2; CDR3aa: CASSPGRGGGYTF; CDR3nt: TGTGCCAGCTCACCAGGCAGGGGCGGTGGCTACACCTTC
d_gene: TRBD1; v_gene: TRBV2; len: 15; abundance: NA; j_gene: TRBJ1-6; CDR3aa: CASSELDRVSSPLHF; CDR3nt: TGTGCCAGCAGTGAATTGGACAGGGTTAGTTCACCCCTCCACTTT
d_gene: NA; v_gene: TRBV2; len: 17; abundance: NA; j_gene: TRBJ1-4; CDR3aa: CASSSLVGGGGAEKLFF; CDR3nt: TGTGCCAGCAGTTCCCTCGTGGGGGGAGGGGGAGCTGAAAAACTGTTTTTT
d_gene: TRBD1; v_gene: TRBV6-1; len: 15; abundance: NA; j_gene: TRBJ2-3; CDR3aa: CASSFGQGSPDTQYF; CDR3nt: TGTGCCAGCAGTTTCGGACAGGGGAGCCCAGATACGCAGTATTTT
d_gene: NA; v_gene: TRBV30; len: 15; abundance: NA; j_gene: TRBJ1-6; CDR3aa: CAWSPSNGGRSPLHF; CDR3nt: TGTGCCTGGAGTCCATCCAACGGGGGAAGATCACCCCTCCACTTT
d_gene: TRBD1; v_gene: TRBV30; len: 13; abundance: few; j_gene: TRBJ2-1; CDR3aa: CAWTRDRYNEQFF; CDR3nt: TGTGCCTGGACCCGGGACAGGTACAATGAGCAGTTCTTC
d_gene: TRBD2; v_gene: TRBV19; len: 17; abundance: NA; j_gene: TRBJ2-1; CDR3aa: CASSIRSSAGVDNEQFF; CDR3nt: TGTGCCAGTAGTATTCGGTCGTCAGCGGGGGTTGACAATGAGCAGTTCTTC